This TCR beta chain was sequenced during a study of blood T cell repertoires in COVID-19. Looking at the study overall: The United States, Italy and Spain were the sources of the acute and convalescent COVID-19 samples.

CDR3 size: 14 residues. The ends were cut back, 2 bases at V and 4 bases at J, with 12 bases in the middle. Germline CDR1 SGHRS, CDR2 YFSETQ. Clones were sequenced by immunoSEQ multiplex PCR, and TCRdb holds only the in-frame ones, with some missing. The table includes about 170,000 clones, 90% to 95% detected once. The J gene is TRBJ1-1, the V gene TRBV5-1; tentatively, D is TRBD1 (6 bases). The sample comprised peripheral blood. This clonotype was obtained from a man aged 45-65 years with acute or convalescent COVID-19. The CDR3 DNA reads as TGCGCCAGCAGCTTATGGTCAGGGGCCACTGAAGCTTTCTTT. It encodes CASSLWSGATEAFF.